These T cell receptor beta chains were read from a single sample in a study of CD8 T cells in Susac syndrome. One entry per CDR3 protein, called by TCRdb with MiXCR from the immunoSEQ multiplex PCR reads. Of 70,000 or so distinct CDR3 sequences in the sample, approximately 94% were seen once. Sequencing was done on a sample of CD8+ T cells from PBMCs. These receptors were collected from a human donor with multiple sclerosis. Both conserved end residues are part of each CDR3. D genes are given only for firm matches. Clone sizes are given selectively: once, few, many, or a class where the clone is expanded.

D gene	V gene	clone size	J gene	CDR3 DNA	CDR3 protein
.	TRBV29-1	.	TRBJ2-7	TGCAGCGTTGGGGTTATGGGCTACGAGCAGTACTTC	CSVGVMGYEQYF
.	TRBV15	.	TRBJ2-3	TGTGCCACCAGCTGGGCAGGAGCGAGCACAGATACGCAGTATTTT	CATSWAGASTDTQYF
TRBD1	TRBV27	.	TRBJ2-5	TGTGCCAGCAGTCGGGGACAGGGGGCCCTAGAGACCCAGTACTTC	CASSRGQGALETQYF
TRBD2	TRBV9	.	TRBJ2-1	TGTGCCAGCAGCGTAGGCGGGGGGACCTACAATGAGCAGTTCTTC	CASSVGGGTYNEQFF
TRBD2	TRBV6-1	few	TRBJ2-7	TGTGCCAGCAGTGAAACCGGGACTAGCGGTGGTTGGTACTTC	CASSETGTSGGWYF
.	TRBV20-1	.	TRBJ2-7	TGCAGTGCCCACCAGCAGGGCCCTTACTACGAGCAGTACTTC	CSAHQQGPYYEQYF
TRBD1	TRBV27	.	TRBJ2-7	TGTGCCAGCAGTTTCTCCGGGGACAGCATCTACGAGCAGTACTTC	CASSFSGDSIYEQYF
.	TRBV7-9	.	TRBJ2-7	TGTGCCAGCAGCCCTGGACAGCGCTCCTACGAGCAGTACTTC	CASSPGQRSYEQYF
.	TRBV5-6	.	TRBJ2-1	TGTGCCAGCAGCCGTTTGACCTCGGGATACTACAATGAGCAGTTCTTC	CASSRLTSGYYNEQFF
TRBD1	TRBV13	.	TRBJ2-5	TGTGCCAGCAGCTCTTCCGGGACAGGGGGTCCAGAGACCCAGTACTTC	CASSSSGTGGPETQYF
.	TRBV7-9	few	TRBJ2-2	TGTGCCAGCAGTTCAACGGGGAACACCGGGGAGCTGTTTTTT	CASSSTGNTGELFF
.	TRBV9	.	TRBJ1-2	TGTGCCAGCAGCGGGGGAAGAGACGGCTACACCTTC	CASSGGRDGYTF
.	TRBV15	.	TRBJ2-7	TGTGCCACCAGCAGAGAACGAGGGTACGAGCAGTACTTC	CATSRERGYEQYF
.	TRBV13	.	TRBJ1-6	TGTGCCAGCAGCCCCCCAACATCACCCCTCCACTTT	CASSPPTSPLHF
.	TRBV4-1	.	TRBJ2-1	TGCGCCAGCAGCCAAGACTTACTGTCTTACTACAATGAGCAGTTCTTC	CASSQDLLSYYNEQFF
TRBD2	TRBV7-9	.	TRBJ2-3	TGTGCCAGCAGCTCAGGACTAGCCACAGATACGCAGTATTTT	CASSSGLATDTQYF
TRBD2	TRBV7-6	.	TRBJ2-5	TGTGCCAGCAGTCGGACTAGCGGGATACAAGAGACCCAGTACTTC	CASSRTSGIQETQYF